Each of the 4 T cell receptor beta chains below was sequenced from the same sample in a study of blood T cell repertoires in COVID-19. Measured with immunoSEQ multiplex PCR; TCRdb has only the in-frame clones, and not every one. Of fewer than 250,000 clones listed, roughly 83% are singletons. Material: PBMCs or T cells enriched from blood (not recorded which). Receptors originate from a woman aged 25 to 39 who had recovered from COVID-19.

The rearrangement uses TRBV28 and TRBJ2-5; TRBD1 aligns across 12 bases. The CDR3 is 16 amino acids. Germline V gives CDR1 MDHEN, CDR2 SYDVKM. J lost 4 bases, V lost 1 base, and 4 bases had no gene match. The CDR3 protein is CASSLLGQGAGETQYF. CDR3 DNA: TGTGCCAGCAGTTTATTGGGACAGGGGGCGGGAGAGACCCAGTACTTC.

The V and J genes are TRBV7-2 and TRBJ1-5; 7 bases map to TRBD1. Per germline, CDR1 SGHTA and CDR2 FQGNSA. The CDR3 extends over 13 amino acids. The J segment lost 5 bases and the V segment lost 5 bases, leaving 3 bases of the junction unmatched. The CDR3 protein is CASSVTGYQPQHF. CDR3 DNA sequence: TGTGCCAGCAGCGTGACAGGGTATCAGCCCCAGCATTTT.

As DNA, the CDR3 is TGTGCCAGCAGTTGGGACAGGGCCTACGAGCAGTACGTC. This codes for CASSWDRAYEQYV. V gene TRBV6-5 combines with J gene TRBJ2-7; 9 bases agree with TRBD1. This CDR3 comprises 13 residues. Germline V CDR1 and CDR2: MNHEY, SVGAGI. Trimming cost V 4 bases and J 2 bases; bases outside gene matches: 0.

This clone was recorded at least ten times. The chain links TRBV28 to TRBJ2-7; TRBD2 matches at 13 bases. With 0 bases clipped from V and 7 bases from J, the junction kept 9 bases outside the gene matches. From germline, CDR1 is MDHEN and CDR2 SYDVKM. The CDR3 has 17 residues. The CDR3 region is CASSLWALAGGPGEQYF. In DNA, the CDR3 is TGTGCCAGCAGTTTATGGGCACTAGCGGGAGGGCCGGGGGAGCAGTACTTC.